Below, 27 T cell receptor beta chains from the same sample are listed, as sequenced in a study of type 1 regulatory T cells. MiXCR, applied by TCRdb to the reads, yields one record per CDR3 protein. The repertoire includes more than 20,000 distinct CDR3 sequences, roughly 72% of them detected once, and 13% to 15% sits in the top ten. These TCRs' antigens remain unknown. What was sequenced was cultured T cells, either the whole culture or a sorted T cell fraction (not recorded which). The sample's subset: Tr1-enriched cell product generated in vitro against host alloantigens. The source is a human donor in good health.

The rearrangement uses TRBV20-1 and TRBJ2-3, with 7 bases that match TRBD2. Germline CDR1 reads DFQATT; CDR2 reads SNEGSKA (reference sequence). The CDR3 totals 15 residues. The trim removed 1 base at V and 1 base at J, leaving 5 bases unmatched. The CDR3 DNA reads TGCAGTGCTAGAGCCCCGGGGGGAGGCACAGATACGCAGTATTTT. Translated, it gives CSARAPGGGTDTQYF.

The CDR3 coding sequence is TGTGCCAGCAGGGGGCTAGCCACTCAGCCCCAGCATTTT. Amino acids: CASRGLATQPQHF. This sequence joins TRBV6-2 or TRBV6-3 and TRBJ1-5; possible D gene TRBD1, 5 bases. The CDR3 spans 13 residues. The ends were cut back, 6 bases at V and 6 bases at J, with 12 bases in the middle. CDR1 is MNHEY, CDR2 SVGEGT, per germline.

The chain links TRBV11-1 to TRBJ2-2, with 12 nucleotides matching TRBD2. From germline, CDR1 is SGHAT and CDR2 FQDESV (reference sequence). The CDR3 totals 14 residues. With 5 bases clipped from V and 8 bases from J, the junction kept 3 bases outside the gene matches. The CDR3 loop reads CASSPGTSGGELFF. The CDR3 bases are TGTGCCAGCAGCCCGGGGACTAGCGGGGGGGAGCTGTTTTTT.

For this clonotype: At one of its ends the junction is not consistent with the germline gene, which may arise from a read error. J is TRBJ2-5 and V is TRBV9; D is tentatively TRBD1 or TRBD2 (5 bases each). The CDR3 length is 14 residues. The germline CDR1 and CDR2 sequences are SGDLS and YYNGEE. CDR3 region: CASSAGTLVETPYF. In DNA form, the CDR3 reads TGTGCCAGCAGCGCCGGGACCTTGGTAGAGACCCCGTACTTC.

The chain employs TRBV13 and TRBJ1-6; D is unresolved. This CDR3 spans 14 amino acids. Germline V gene data show CDR1 as PRHDT and CDR2 as FYEKMQ (reference sequence). Trimming removed 7 bases from V and 1 base from J, with 8 bases in between. The CDR3 loop is CASTRWSYNSPLHF. CDR3 sequence (DNA): TGTGCCAGCACCCGATGGTCCTATAATTCACCCCTCCACTTT.

The CDR3 loop is CASESSGGASNEQFF. In DNA form, the CDR3 reads TGTGCCAGTGAGTCTAGCGGGGGGGCGTCCAATGAGCAGTTCTTC. The chain couples TRBV12-3 or TRBV12-4 to TRBJ2-1; TRBD2 aligns across 12 bases. CDR3 length equals 15 residues. V dropped 9 bases and J dropped 6; count of bases not matched to a gene: 9.

This clonotype was found a few times. The chain is built from TRBV3-1 and TRBJ2-3; 10 positions agree with TRBD2. CDR3 length equals 16 residues. V was pared by 2 bases and J by 4 bases, with 6 bases of the junction left unmatched. Germline-derived CDR1 and CDR2 are LGHDT and YNNKEL (reference sequence). For the CDR3, the DNA is TGTGCCAGCAGCCAAAGAACTAGCGGGATCCCAGATACGCAGTATTTT. It codes for CASSQRTSGIPDTQYF.

The chain carries TRBV4-1 and TRBJ1-4; a weak D match, TRBD1 (5 bases). Germline V gene lookup returns CDR1 MGHRA and CDR2 YSYEKL. Trimming stripped 0 bases from V and 0 bases from J, with 17 bases between. This CDR3 has 19 residues. The CDR3 loop reads CASSQDWSRGETTNEKLFF. CDR3 nucleotide sequence: TGCGCCAGCAGCCAAGATTGGTCGCGGGGGGAAACAACTAATGAAAAACTGTTTTTT.

V usage is TRBV5-5 and J usage is TRBJ2-3, with D unclear. Germline CDR1 is SGHKS and CDR2 is YYEKEE (reference sequence). Trimming took 0 bases from V and 2 from J, leaving 10 bases between them. This CDR3 spans 15 amino acids. Here the CDR3 DNA reads TGTGCCAGCAGCTTGGGAATCAGGACCACAGATACGCAGTATTTT. This codes for CASSLGIRTTDTQYF.

A few counts support this clonotype. The chain links TRBV9 to TRBJ2-3; the match to TRBD2 covers 13 bases. The CDR3 loop spans 16 amino acids. The germline gives CDR1 SGDLS, CDR2 YYNGEE. V trimming: 2 bases; J trimming: 6 bases; junction bases outside the gene matches: 6. The CDR3 nucleotides read TGTGCCAGCAGCGTCGGGACTAGCGGGGTTAGTGATACGCAGTATTTT. Translated: CASSVGTSGVSDTQYF.

The gene calls are TRBV20-1 and TRBJ1-1, with D tentatively TRBD1 (5 bases). CDR3 length: 12 residues. Germline loops: CDR1 DFQATT, CDR2 SNEGSKA (reference sequence). The V and J ends lost 6 bases and 7 bases respectively, with 15 bases between them. The CDR3: CSAKTGPNEAFF. The CDR3 region has the DNA TGCAGTGCAAAAACAGGTCCAAATGAAGCTTTCTTT.

V gene TRBV20-1 combines with J gene TRBJ2-3; D is undetermined. Germline-derived CDR1 and CDR2 are DFQATT and SNEGSKA (reference sequence). V lost 3 bases to trimming and J lost 2 bases, with 12 bases between them. The CDR3 is 14 residues long. The CDR3 nucleotides read TGCAGTGCTAGGACTCTACTATCCACAGATACGCAGTATTTT. It yields the protein CSARTLLSTDTQYF.

This chain joins TRBV20-1 and TRBJ1-1, with D perhaps matching TRBD1 (5 bases). Trimming pared 0 bases from V and 7 bases from J, leaving 9 bases between. The CDR3 has 12 residues. The germline CDR1 and CDR2 sequences are DFQATT and SNEGSKA (reference sequence). CDR3 coding DNA: TGCAGTGCTAGAGATCAGGGTAATGAAGCTTTCTTT. This codes for CSARDQGNEAFF.

The rearrangement links TRBV5-1 to TRBJ1-2; D ambiguous. The CDR3 length is 13 residues. Trimming pared 0 bases from V and 6 bases from J, leaving 9 bases between. Germline values: CDR1 SGHRS, CDR2 YFSETQ. The chain's CDR3 is CASSLGDRDGYTF. CDR3 nucleotides: TGCGCCAGCAGCTTGGGGGATCGCGATGGCTACACCTTC. Full variable domain (rest looked up from reference TRBV5-1 and TRBJ1-2): KAGVTQTPRYLIKTRGQQVTLSCSPISGHRSVSWYQQTPGQGLQFLFEYFSETQRNKGNFPGRFSGRQFSNSRSEMNVSTLELGDSALYLCASSLGDRDGYTFGSGTRLTVV.

The chain has TRBV3-1 and TRBJ2-3; D call uncertain. V was pared by 2 bases and J by 11 bases, with 11 bases between. Germline V gives CDR1 LGHDT, CDR2 YNNKEL (reference sequence). CDR3 length: 12 amino acids. CDR3 amino acids: CASSQRPQGQYF. DNA for the CDR3: TGTGCCAGCAGCCAACGTCCCCAAGGGCAGTATTTT.

A few counts support this clonotype. The rearrangement links TRBV5-1 to TRBJ1-2, with TRBD1 identical over 10 bases. Germline CDR1 and CDR2: SGHRS and YFSETQ. The V and J ends lost 0 bases and 4 bases, in that order; junction bases with no gene match: 12. This CDR3 has 18 amino acids. Written as DNA, the CDR3 is TGCGCCAGCAGCTTGGTGCCCTCCGGGACAGGGGCTGTCTATGGCTACACCTTC. This encodes CASSLVPSGTGAVYGYTF.

This clonotype was seen more than once but under ten times. The V and J genes are TRBV19 and TRBJ2-5; 10 bases fit TRBD2. V lost 3 bases, J lost 6 bases, and 10 bases stayed unmatched. The CDR3 length is 16 residues. CDR1 is LNHDA and CDR2 is SQIVND in the germline V gene (reference sequence). The CDR3 sequence: CASSMTASGGRKTQYF. CDR3 bases: TGTGCCAGTAGTATGACGGCTAGCGGGGGTCGGAAGACCCAGTACTTC.

The genes are TRBV6-2 or TRBV6-3 and TRBJ2-1, with 11 bases that match TRBD1. J lost 0 bases, V lost 6 bases, and 7 bases had no gene match. This CDR3 has 17 amino acids. Germline V gives CDR1 MNHEY, CDR2 SVGEGT. CDR3 in amino acids: CASSPSGQGASYNEQFF. The CDR3 DNA is TGTGCCAGCAGCCCTAGCGGACAGGGGGCCTCCTACAATGAGCAGTTCTTC.

V usage is TRBV5-1 and J usage is TRBJ1-1; D is unresolved. The CDR3 sequence is 13 residues long. V lost 0 bases, J lost 0 bases, and 3 bases lay in between. The germline V gene has CDR1 SGHRS and CDR2 YFSETQ. The chain's CDR3 is CASSLVVNTEAFF. In DNA, the CDR3 is TGCGCCAGCAGCTTGGTTGTGAACACTGAAGCTTTCTTT. Drawing the rest from reference TRBV5-1 and TRBJ1-1, the complete variable domain is KAGVTQTPRYLIKTRGQQVTLSCSPISGHRSVSWYQQTPGQGLQFLFEYFSETQRNKGNFPGRFSGRQFSNSRSEMNVSTLELGDSALYLCASSLVVNTEAFFGQGTRLTVV.

This chain joins TRBV11-2 and TRBJ2-1; 10 bases line up with TRBD2. The length of the CDR3 is 17 residues. Germline assignment: CDR1 SGHAT and CDR2 FQNNGV. V lost 6 bases to trimming and J lost 5 bases; unmatched junction nucleotides: 13. The CDR3 DNA sequence: TGTGCCAGCAGAACGAACCGACCTAGCGGGGGAGACAATGAGCAGTTCTTC. This translates into CASRTNRPSGGDNEQFF.

The rearrangement uses TRBV27 and TRBJ1-5; D may be TRBD1 (6 bases). Germline V gives CDR1 MNHEY, CDR2 SMNVEV (reference sequence). The CDR3 is made up of 15 amino acids. V lost 4 bases to trimming and J lost 1 base, with 11 bases between them. In DNA, the CDR3 is TGTGCCAGCAGTTACGCGGACAGCAGCAATCAGCCCCAGCATTTT. Protein: CASSYADSSNQPQHF.

V and J are TRBV24-1 and TRBJ1-2; D unresolved. There are 15 residues in the CDR3. Trimming pared 0 bases from V and 6 bases from J, leaving 13 bases between. Germline CDR1 is KGHDR and CDR2 is SFDVKD. The CDR3 loop reads CATSDLGGSIDGYTF. In nucleotides, the CDR3 is TGTGCCACCAGTGATTTGGGAGGATCCATCGATGGCTACACCTTC.

This chain links TRBV25-1 with TRBJ2-2; possibly TRBD1 or TRBD2 for D (6 bases each). The CDR3 runs 14 residues. With 8 bases removed from V and 4 bases from J, the gap between germline ends came to 14 bases. In germline, CDR1 is MGHDK, CDR2 SYGVNS. The CDR3 reads CASAQGLSTGELFF. Written as DNA, the CDR3 is TGTGCCAGCGCACAGGGACTCTCCACCGGGGAGCTGTTTTTT.

The rearrangement links TRBV20-1 to TRBJ1-1; D is unresolved. Trimming stripped 3 bases from V and 0 bases from J, with 5 bases between. Germline V CDR1 and CDR2: DFQATT, SNEGSKA (reference sequence). CDR3 length: 12 amino acids. In nucleotides, the CDR3 is TGCAGTGCTAGTCAGGTGAACACTGAAGCTTTCTTT. It translates to CSASQVNTEAFF.

Relative to its sample, this clonotype is medium-sized. V gene TRBV6-1 combines with J gene TRBJ1-5; no definite D call. Germline CDR1 MNHNS, CDR2 SASEGT. CDR3 length equals 14 residues. Between the trimmed V and J ends, which lost 4 bases and 5 bases, there was a span of 12 bases. The CDR3 sequence is CASSGSRIDQPQHF. As DNA, the CDR3 is TGTGCCAGCAGTGGCTCACGAATTGATCAGCCCCAGCATTTT.

CDR3 amino acids: CASSLGTGSQPQHF. DNA for the CDR3: TGTGCCAGCAGTTTAGGGACAGGGAGTCAGCCCCAGCATTTT. The chain employs TRBV28 and TRBJ1-5, with TRBD1 identical over 9 bases. This CDR3 comprises 14 residues. V shed 2 bases, J shed 6 bases, and the junction held 2 bases outside the gene matches. CDR1 and CDR2 from the germline V gene are MDHEN and SYDVKM.

Only one count was recorded for this clonotype. The J gene is TRBJ2-3, the V gene TRBV4-1; 7 bases map to TRBD1. V lost 4 bases, J lost 4 bases, and 11 bases stayed unmatched. The CDR3 spans 16 residues. CDR1 MGHRA and CDR2 YSYEKL come from the germline V gene. This chain's CDR3 is CASSPQWDSRADTQYF. CDR3 nucleotides: TGCGCCAGCAGCCCCCAGTGGGACAGCCGGGCAGATACGCAGTATTTT.